A selection of T cell receptor beta chains follows, all from one sample in a study of blood T cell repertoires in COVID-19. Some clones are missing from TCRdb's copy, which holds only in-frame ones; the method was immunoSEQ multiplex PCR. The top ten hold over 10% of the sample, which has 150,000 to 170,000 clones, approximately 83% seen once. Sequencing was carried out using peripheral blood. These receptors originate from a woman in her sixties with COVID-19, enrolled during active disease. Both conserved end residues are part of each CDR3. The D gene is left open where the match is weak. Where a row states a size, it is once, few, many or the class of an expanded clone; other rows omit it.

d_call | clone_size | j_call | v_call | cdr3_nt | cdr3_aa
- | - | TRBJ1-2 | TRBV5-5 | TGTGCCAGCAGCGCGATGAGCGGTTCCGGCTACACCTTC | CASSAMSGSGYTF
- | - | TRBJ2-1 | TRBV10-1 | TGCGCCAGCGCCCTGGGGGGAGGTGCGGATGAGCAGTTCTTC | CASALGGGADEQFF
- | - | TRBJ1-1 | TRBV19 | TGTGCCAGTAGTCCCCGGCGGGGACTGAACACTGAAGCTTTCTTT | CASSPRRGLNTEAFF
- | - | TRBJ2-1 | TRBV19 | TGTGCCAGTAGCCCTGTAGCCACCCCTTACAATGAGCAGTTCTTC | CASSPVATPYNEQFF
TRBD2 | - | TRBJ2-1 | TRBV9 | TGTGCCAGCAGCGTAGATGTAGCGGGGATCAATGAGCAGTTCTTC | CASSVDVAGINEQFF
TRBD1 | - | TRBJ1-5 | TRBV6-5 | TGTGCCAGCAGTTACCGATACAGGGGGGATCAGCCCCAGCATTTT | CASSYRYRGDQPQHF
- | - | TRBJ1-1 | TRBV7-3 | TGTGCCAGCAGCTTAGCGGAAAGCGGGGCGGGAACTGAAGCTTTCTTT | CASSLAESGAGTEAFF
TRBD1 | - | TRBJ1-2 | TRBV10-3 | TGTGCCATCAGTACAGGGGCCGCAGGTTATGGCTACACCTTC | CAISTGAAGYGYTF
TRBD1 | - | TRBJ1-1 | TRBV7-9 | TGTGCCAGCAGCTCAAAAAACAACAGGGACAGCGGAGGAGCTTTCTTT | CASSSKNNRDSGGAFF
- | - | TRBJ1-1 | TRBV13 | TGTGCCAGCAGCCCGCGTAACACTGAAGCTTTCTTT | CASSPRNTEAFF
- | - | TRBJ1-1 | TRBV7-8 | TGTGCCAGCAGCTTAGTAACCGGGGGTACTGAAGCTTTCTTT | CASSLVTGGTEAFF
- | - | TRBJ2-4 | TRBV15 | TGTGCCACCAGCAGAGATAGGGGAAACATTCAGTACTTC | CATSRDRGNIQYF
TRBD2 | - | TRBJ2-5 | TRBV5-1 | TGCGCCAGCAGCTTGGAGCGGGGAACGGAGACCCAGTACTTC | CASSLERGTETQYF
TRBD1 | - | TRBJ1-3 | TRBV6-6 | TGTGCCAGCAGTCCACTCGGGACAGGGGTCCTCGGAAACACCATATATTTT | CASSPLGTGVLGNTIYF
TRBD1 | - | TRBJ1-4 | TRBV5-1 | TGCGCCAGCAGCTTCGGGGACAGGGATGAAAAACTGTTTTTT | CASSFGDRDEKLFF
- | - | TRBJ1-4 | TRBV5-6 | TGTGCCAGCAGCGACACAGGGAGAACTAATGAAAAACTGTTTTTT | CASSDTGRTNEKLFF
TRBD2 | - | TRBJ2-1 | TRBV7-2 | TGTGCCAGCAGCTTAGAGAGCGGGGGGGCCCCCAATGAGCAGTTCTTC | CASSLESGGAPNEQFF
TRBD1 | - | TRBJ1-1 | TRBV5-4 | TGTGCCAGCAGCCCGACAGGGCAGAACACTGAAGCTTTCTTT | CASSPTGQNTEAFF
TRBD2 | - | TRBJ2-5 | TRBV18 | TGTGCCAGCTCACCCTATCAAGCGGGAGGACAGGAGACCCAGTACTTC | CASSPYQAGGQETQYF
TRBD1 | - | TRBJ1-1 | TRBV27 | TGTGCCAGCAGGGTAACAGGGGGAAACACTGAAGCTTTCTTT | CASRVTGGNTEAFF
- | - | TRBJ1-5 | TRBV28 | TGTGCCAGCAGCCTCACTTACCGAAGAAATCAGCCCCAGCATTTT | CASSLTYRRNQPQHF
- | - | TRBJ1-5 | TRBV2 | TGTGCCAGCAGTGCCCGACAGAATAGCAATCAGCCCCAGCATTTT | CASSARQNSNQPQHF
- | - | TRBJ2-7 | TRBV9 | TGTGCCAGCAGCGTAATCCCAGAGGCCTACGAGCAGTACTTC | CASSVIPEAYEQYF
- | - | TRBJ1-2 | TRBV19 | TGTGCCAGTAGTATCCCCGGGGTAATGCAAGGCTACACCTTC | CASSIPGVMQGYTF
- | - | TRBJ2-6 | TRBV18 | TGTGCCAGCTCACCACCTCAGGGCCCTAGCTCTGGGGCCAACGTCCTGACTTTC | CASSPPQGPSSGANVLTF
- | - | TRBJ2-5 | TRBV5-1 | TGCGCCAGCAGCTTGGGTAGTCCAAGAGAGACCCAGTACTTC | CASSLGSPRETQYF
- | once | TRBJ2-5 | TRBV13 | TGTGCCAGCAGCTCCACCCCTAAAGAGACCCAGTACTTC | CASSSTPKETQYF
- | once | TRBJ2-2 | TRBV2 | TGTGCCAGCAGTGAGAGGGGAGGCGGGGAGCTGTTTTTT | CASSERGGGELFF
- | - | TRBJ1-1 | TRBV3-1/TRBV3-2 | TGTGCCAGCAGCCCCTCACAGAGGGGGACTGAAGCTTTCTTT | CASSPSQRGTEAFF
- | - | TRBJ1-2 | TRBV6-6 | TGTGCCAGCAGTTACTCAGCAGGACAGCGAAACTATGGCTACACCTTC | CASSYSAGQRNYGYTF
TRBD1 | - | TRBJ2-4 | TRBV5-8 | TGTGCCAGCAGCAGAGGACAGGACCTGTTAGCCAAAAACATTCAGTACTTC | CASSRGQDLLAKNIQYF
- | - | TRBJ1-2 | TRBV3-1/TRBV3-2 | TGTGCCAGCAGCCAAGTATTTCAGGCCACCTATCTTGGTGGCTACACCTTC | CASSQVFQATYLGGYTF
- | few | TRBJ1-2 | TRBV2 | TGTGCCAGCAGTGAGTGGGCAGCTAACTATGGCTACACCTTC | CASSEWAANYGYTF
- | - | TRBJ2-1 | TRBV5-5 | TGTGCCAGCAGCGATCAGGGGTACAATGAGCAGTTCTTC | CASSDQGYNEQFF
- | medium-sized | TRBJ2-7 | TRBV9 | TGTGCCAGCAGCGTCGGGACACCCACTAACGAGCAGTACTTC | CASSVGTPTNEQYF
- | - | TRBJ1-5 | TRBV5-5 | TGTGCCAGCAGCAGGGGGGGTCCCAGGGAGGGATCGGCGAATCAGCCCCAGCATTTT | CASSRGGPREGSANQPQHF
- | - | TRBJ1-2 | TRBV14 | TGTGCCAGCAGCCAAGAAAGGGGGAAATATGGCTACACCTTC | CASSQERGKYGYTF
TRBD1 | - | TRBJ1-4 | TRBV15 | TGTGCCACCAGCAGGCCTAGGGGACAGGGGGATGAAAAACTGTTTTTT | CATSRPRGQGDEKLFF
- | few | TRBJ2-3 | TRBV13 | TGTGCCAGCAGCCAGCGGAACCTTGCCCATTTTGATACGCAGTATTTT | CASSQRNLAHFDTQYF
- | - | TRBJ1-2 | TRBV11-2 | TGTGCCAGCAATTCTCCGACCGGGGTTCCTATTTATGGCTACACCTTC | CASNSPTGVPIYGYTF
TRBD2 | - | TRBJ2-1 | TRBV19 | TGTGCCAGTAGTATCTGGACTAGCGGGAGCAATGAGCAGTTCTTC | CASSIWTSGSNEQFF
TRBD1 | - | TRBJ2-5 | TRBV5-6 | TGTGCCAGCAGTTTTCAGGACAGGGCAGAGACCCAGTACTTC | CASSFQDRAETQYF
- | - | TRBJ1-2 | TRBV5-1 | TGCGCCAGCAGCTTGGCCTCCGGACAAAGCTACACCTTC | CASSLASGQSYTF
- | - | TRBJ1-1 | TRBV7-2 | TGTGCCAGCAGCTTTGGCAACACTGAAGCTTTCTTT | CASSFGNTEAFF
TRBD1 | - | TRBJ1-2 | TRBV6-5 | TGTGCCAGCAGTATTCAGGGGGGCGATGGCTACACCTTC | CASSIQGGDGYTF
TRBD1 | - | TRBJ1-3 | TRBV9 | TGTGCCAGCAGCGTATCCTCGGACACAGGGGTCTCTGGAAACACCATATATTTT | CASSVSSDTGVSGNTIYF
TRBD1 | - | TRBJ1-2 | TRBV5-4 | TGTGCCAGCAGCTTTCCGACAGGGGTGTCCTATGGCTACACCTTC | CASSFPTGVSYGYTF
- | - | TRBJ2-1 | TRBV6-4 | TGTGCCAGCAGCGCCGACAGGCCTAATGAGCAGTTCTTC | CASSADRPNEQFF
TRBD1 | - | TRBJ1-2 | TRBV24-1 | TGTGCCACCAGTGAGGATGACAGGGGGCGAGGCCATGGCTACACCTTC | CATSEDDRGRGHGYTF
- | - | TRBJ1-2 | TRBV3-1/TRBV3-2 | TGTGCCAGCAGCCGGTCTTCAGGGTTTGGGGGCTACACCTTC | CASSRSSGFGGYTF
TRBD1 | once | TRBJ1-4 | TRBV5-4 | TGTGCCAGCAGCCCGTCAGGCGGGGACAGCGAAAAACTGTTTTTT | CASSPSGGDSEKLFF
- | - | TRBJ1-6 | TRBV5-1 | TGCGCCAGCCGGGACTCCTGGGGGGAAAATTCACCCCTCCACTTT | CASRDSWGENSPLHF
- | - | TRBJ2-3 | TRBV7-8 | TGTGCCAGCAGCCGTGCAGGGAGCACAGATACGCAGTATTTT | CASSRAGSTDTQYF